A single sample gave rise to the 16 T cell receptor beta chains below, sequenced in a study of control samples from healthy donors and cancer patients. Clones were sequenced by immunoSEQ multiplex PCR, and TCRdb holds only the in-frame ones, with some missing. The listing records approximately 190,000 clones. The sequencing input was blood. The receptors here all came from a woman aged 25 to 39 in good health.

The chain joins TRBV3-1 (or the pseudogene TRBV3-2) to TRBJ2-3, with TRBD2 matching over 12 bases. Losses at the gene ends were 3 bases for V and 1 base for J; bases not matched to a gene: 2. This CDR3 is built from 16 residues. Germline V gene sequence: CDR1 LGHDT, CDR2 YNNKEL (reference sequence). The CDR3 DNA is TGTGCCAGCAGCCACCTAGCGGGAGGGGGCACAGATACGCAGTATTTT. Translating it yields CASSHLAGGGTDTQYF.

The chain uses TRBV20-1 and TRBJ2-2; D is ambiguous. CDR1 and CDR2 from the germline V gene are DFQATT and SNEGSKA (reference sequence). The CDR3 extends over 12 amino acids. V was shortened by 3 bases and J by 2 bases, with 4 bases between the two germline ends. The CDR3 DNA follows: TGCAGTGCTAGTACCAACACCGGGGAGCTGTTTTTT. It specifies CSASTNTGELFF.

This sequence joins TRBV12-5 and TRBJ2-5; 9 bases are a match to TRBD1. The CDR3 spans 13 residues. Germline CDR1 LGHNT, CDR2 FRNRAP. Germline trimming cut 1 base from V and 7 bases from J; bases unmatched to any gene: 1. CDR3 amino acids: CASGLADRGTQYF. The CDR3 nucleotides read TGTGCTAGTGGTTTGGCGGACAGGGGGACCCAGTACTTC.

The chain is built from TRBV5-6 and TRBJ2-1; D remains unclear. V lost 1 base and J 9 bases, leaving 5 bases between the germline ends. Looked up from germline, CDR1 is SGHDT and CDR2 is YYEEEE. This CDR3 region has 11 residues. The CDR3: CASSLNGEQFF. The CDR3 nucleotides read TGTGCCAGCAGCTTGAACGGTGAGCAGTTCTTC.

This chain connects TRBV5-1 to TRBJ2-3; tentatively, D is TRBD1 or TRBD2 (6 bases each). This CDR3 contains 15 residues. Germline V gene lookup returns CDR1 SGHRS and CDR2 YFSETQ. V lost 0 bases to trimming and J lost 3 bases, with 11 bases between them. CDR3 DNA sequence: TGCGCCAGCAGCTTGGGGGGGGCAAAGACAGATACGCAGTATTTT. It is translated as CASSLGGAKTDTQYF.

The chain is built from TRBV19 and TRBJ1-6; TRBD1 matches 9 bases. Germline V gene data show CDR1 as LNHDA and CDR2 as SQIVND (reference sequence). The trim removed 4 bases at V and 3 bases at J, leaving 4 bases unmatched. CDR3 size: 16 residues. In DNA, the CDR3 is TGTGCCAGTAGTACCCCGGACAGGGGCTATAATTCACCCCTCCACTTT. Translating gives CASSTPDRGYNSPLHF.

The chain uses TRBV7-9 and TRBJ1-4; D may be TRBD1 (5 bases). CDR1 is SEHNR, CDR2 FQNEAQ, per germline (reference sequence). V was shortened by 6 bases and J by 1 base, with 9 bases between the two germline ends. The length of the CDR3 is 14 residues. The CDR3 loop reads CASSSDRTNEKLFF. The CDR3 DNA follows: TGTGCCAGCAGTTCCGACAGAACTAATGAAAAACTGTTTTTT.

CDR3 sequence: CASSHRESSGNTIYF. The CDR3 DNA reads TGTGCCAGCAGTCATAGGGAGAGCTCTGGAAACACCATATATTTT. This chain uses TRBV7-8 with TRBJ1-3; no definite D call. Germline CDR1 is SGHVS and CDR2 is FQNEAQ. V dropped 6 bases and J dropped 0 bases, with 12 bases sitting between them. CDR3 length: 15 amino acids.

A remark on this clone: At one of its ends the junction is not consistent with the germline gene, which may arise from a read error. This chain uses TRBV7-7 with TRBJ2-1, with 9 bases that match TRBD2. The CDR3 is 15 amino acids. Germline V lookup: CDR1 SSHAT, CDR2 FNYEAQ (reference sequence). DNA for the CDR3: TGTGCTAGCAGCTTGGGGGCTAGCGGGGTTAATGAGCAGTTCTTC. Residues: CASSLGASGVNEQFF.

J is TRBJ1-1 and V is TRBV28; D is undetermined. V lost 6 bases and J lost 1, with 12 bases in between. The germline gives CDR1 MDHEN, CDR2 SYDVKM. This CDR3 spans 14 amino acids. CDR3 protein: CASRPGYRNTEAFF. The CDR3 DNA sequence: TGTGCCAGCAGGCCCGGTTACAGGAACACTGAAGCTTTCTTT.

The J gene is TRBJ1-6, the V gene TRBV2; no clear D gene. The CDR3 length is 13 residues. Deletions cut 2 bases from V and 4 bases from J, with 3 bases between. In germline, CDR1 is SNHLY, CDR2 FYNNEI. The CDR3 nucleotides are TGTGCCAGCAGTGAAACGTATAATTCACCCCTCCACTTT. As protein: CASSETYNSPLHF.

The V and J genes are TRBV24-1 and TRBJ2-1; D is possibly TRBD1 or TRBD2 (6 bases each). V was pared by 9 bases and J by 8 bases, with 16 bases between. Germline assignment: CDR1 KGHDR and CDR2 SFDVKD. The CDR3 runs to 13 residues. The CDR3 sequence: CATGRLGGDEQFF. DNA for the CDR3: TGTGCCACCGGACGGCTGGGGGGCGATGAGCAGTTCTTC.

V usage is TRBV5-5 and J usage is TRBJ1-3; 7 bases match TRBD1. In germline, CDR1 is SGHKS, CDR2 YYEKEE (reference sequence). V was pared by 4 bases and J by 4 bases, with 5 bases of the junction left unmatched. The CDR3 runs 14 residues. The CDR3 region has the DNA TGTGCCAGCAGCCGACAGGGTTCAGGAAACACCATATATTTT. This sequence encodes CASSRQGSGNTIYF.

For the CDR3, the DNA is TGTGCCAGCAGTTACTCGCCACAGGGAAATGGCTACACCTTC. Translation gives CASSYSPQGNGYTF. The chain combines TRBV6-5 with TRBJ1-2; TRBD1 is a possible D gene (6 bases). Germline assignment: CDR1 MNHEY and CDR2 SVGAGI. The V end was cut by 0 bases, the J end by 6 bases, with 11 bases between. The CDR3 covers 14 residues.

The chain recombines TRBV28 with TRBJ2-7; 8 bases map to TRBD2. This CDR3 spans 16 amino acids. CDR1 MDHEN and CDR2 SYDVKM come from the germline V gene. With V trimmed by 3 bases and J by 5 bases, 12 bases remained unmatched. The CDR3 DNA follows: TGTGCCAGCAGTTTTAACGGGGGGGCCGGTCCCCACGAGCAGTACTTC. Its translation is CASSFNGGAGPHEQYF.

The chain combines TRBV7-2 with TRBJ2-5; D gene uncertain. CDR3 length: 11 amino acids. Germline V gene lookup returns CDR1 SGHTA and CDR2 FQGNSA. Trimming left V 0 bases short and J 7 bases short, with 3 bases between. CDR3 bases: TGTGCCAGCAGCTTAGCCAGGACCCAGTACTTC. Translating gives CASSLARTQYF.